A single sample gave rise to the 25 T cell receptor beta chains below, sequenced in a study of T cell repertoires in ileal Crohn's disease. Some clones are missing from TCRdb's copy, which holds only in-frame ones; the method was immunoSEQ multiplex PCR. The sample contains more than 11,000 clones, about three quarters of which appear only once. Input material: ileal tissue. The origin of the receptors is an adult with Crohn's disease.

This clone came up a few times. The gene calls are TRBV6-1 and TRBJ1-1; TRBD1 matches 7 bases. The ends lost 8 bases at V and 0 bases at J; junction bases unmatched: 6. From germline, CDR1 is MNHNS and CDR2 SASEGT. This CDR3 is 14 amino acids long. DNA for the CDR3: TGTGCCAGCGGCAGGGGGGCCATGAACACTGAAGCTTTCTTT. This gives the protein CASGRGAMNTEAFF.

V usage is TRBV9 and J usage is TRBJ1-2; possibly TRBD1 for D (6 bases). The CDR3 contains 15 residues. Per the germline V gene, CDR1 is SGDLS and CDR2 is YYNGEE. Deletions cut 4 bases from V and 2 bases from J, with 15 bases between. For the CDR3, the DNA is TGTGCCAGCAGCAAACAGGGTTTGTCGAACTATGGCTACACCTTC. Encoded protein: CASSKQGLSNYGYTF.

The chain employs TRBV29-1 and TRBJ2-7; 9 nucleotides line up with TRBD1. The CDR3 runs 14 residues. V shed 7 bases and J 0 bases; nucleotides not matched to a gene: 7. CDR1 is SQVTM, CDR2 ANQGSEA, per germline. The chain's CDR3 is CSALTGGSSYEQYF. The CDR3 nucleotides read TGCAGCGCCCTGACAGGGGGAAGCTCCTACGAGCAGTACTTC.

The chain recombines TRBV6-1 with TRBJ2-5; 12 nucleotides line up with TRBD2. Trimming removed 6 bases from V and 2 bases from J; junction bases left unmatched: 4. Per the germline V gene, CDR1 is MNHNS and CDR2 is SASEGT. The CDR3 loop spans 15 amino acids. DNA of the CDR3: TGTGCCAGCAGGGCCGGACTAGCGGGGCAAGAGACCCAGTACTTC. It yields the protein CASRAGLAGQETQYF.

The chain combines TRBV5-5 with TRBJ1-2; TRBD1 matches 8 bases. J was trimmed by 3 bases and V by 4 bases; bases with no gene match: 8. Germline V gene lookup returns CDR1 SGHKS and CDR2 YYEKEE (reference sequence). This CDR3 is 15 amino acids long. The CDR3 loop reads CASSQGQGSYYGYTF. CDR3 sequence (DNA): TGTGCCAGCAGCCAAGGACAGGGATCGTACTATGGCTACACCTTC.

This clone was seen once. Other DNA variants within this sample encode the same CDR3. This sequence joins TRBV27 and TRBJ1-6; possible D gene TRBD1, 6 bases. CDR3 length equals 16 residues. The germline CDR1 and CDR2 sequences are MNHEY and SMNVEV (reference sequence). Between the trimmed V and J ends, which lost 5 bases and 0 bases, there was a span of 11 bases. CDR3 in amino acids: CASSLQGVSYNSPLHF. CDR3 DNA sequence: TGTGCCAGCAGTCTACAGGGCGTCTCCTATAATTCACCCCTCCACTTT.

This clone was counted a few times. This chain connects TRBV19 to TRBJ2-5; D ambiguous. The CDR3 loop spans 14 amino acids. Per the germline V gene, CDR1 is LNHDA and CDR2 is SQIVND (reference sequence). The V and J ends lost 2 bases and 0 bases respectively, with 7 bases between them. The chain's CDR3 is CASSITRNQETQYF. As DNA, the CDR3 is TGTGCCAGTAGTATAACCAGGAACCAAGAGACCCAGTACTTC.

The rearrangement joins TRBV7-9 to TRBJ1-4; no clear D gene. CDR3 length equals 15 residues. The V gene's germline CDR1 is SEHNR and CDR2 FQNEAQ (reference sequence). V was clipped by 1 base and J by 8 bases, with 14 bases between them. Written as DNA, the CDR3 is TGTGCCAGCAGCTTAGATCGGGGAGGGCAGGAAAAACTGTTTTTT. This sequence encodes CASSLDRGGQEKLFF.

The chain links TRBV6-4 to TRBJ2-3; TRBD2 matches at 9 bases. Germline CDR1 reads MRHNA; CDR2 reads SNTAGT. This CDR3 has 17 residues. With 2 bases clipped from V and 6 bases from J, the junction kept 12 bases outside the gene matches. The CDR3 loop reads CASSDETGLARPDTQYF. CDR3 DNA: TGTGCCAGCAGTGACGAAACGGGACTAGCTCGTCCCGATACGCAGTATTTT.

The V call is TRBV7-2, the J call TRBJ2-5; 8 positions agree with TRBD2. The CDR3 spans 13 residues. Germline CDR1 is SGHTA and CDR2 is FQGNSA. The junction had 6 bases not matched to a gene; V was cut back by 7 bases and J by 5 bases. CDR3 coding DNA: TGTGCCAGCAACGGGGGGGCCTATGAGACCCAGTACTTC. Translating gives CASNGGAYETQYF.

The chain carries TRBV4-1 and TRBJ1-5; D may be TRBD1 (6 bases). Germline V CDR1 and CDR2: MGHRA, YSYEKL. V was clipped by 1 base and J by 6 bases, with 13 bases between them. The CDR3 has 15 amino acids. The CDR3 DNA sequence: TGCGCCAGCAGCCAAGCTCTGGACAGTCGTCAGCCCCAGCATTTT. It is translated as CASSQALDSRQPQHF.

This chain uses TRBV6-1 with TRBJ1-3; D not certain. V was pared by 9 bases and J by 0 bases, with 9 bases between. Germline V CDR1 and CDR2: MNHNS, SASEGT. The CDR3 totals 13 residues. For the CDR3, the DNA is TGTGCCAGTAGAAAGATCTCTGGAAACACCATATATTTT. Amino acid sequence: CASRKISGNTIYF.

The CDR3 sequence: CASSFAGLQPQHF. The CDR3 DNA sequence: TGTGCCAGCAGCTTCGCAGGGCTCCAGCCCCAGCATTTT. The V call is TRBV5-4, the J call TRBJ1-5; tentatively, D is TRBD1 (5 bases). V lost 2 bases to trimming and J lost 7 bases, with 10 bases between them. The CDR3 runs to 13 residues. Looked up from germline, CDR1 is SGHNT and CDR2 is YYREEE (reference sequence). Full variable domain (remainder filled in from reference TRBV5-4 and TRBJ1-5): ETGVTQSPTHLIKTRGQQVTLRCSSQSGHNTVSWYQQALGQGPQFIFQYYREEENGRGNFPPRFSGLQFPNYSSELNVNALELDDSALYLCASSFAGLQPQHFGDGTRLSIL.

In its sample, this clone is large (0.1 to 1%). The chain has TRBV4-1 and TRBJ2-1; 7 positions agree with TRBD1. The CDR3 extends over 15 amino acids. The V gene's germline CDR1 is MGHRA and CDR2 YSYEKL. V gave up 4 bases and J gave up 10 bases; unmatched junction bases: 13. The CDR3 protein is CASSPLQGVAREQFF. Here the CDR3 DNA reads TGCGCCAGCAGCCCTCTTCAGGGGGTGGCTCGGGAGCAGTTCTTC.

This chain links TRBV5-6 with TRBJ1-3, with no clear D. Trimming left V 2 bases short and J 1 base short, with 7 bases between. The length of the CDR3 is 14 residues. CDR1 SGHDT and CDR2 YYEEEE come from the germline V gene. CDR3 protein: CASSFSGSGNTIYF. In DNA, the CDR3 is TGTGCCAGCAGCTTTTCGGGTTCTGGAAACACCATATATTTT.

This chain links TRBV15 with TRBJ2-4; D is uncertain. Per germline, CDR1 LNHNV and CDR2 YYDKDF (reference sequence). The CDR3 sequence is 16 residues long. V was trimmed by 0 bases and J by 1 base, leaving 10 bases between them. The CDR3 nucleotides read TGTGCCACCAGCAGAGACTGGGCTGTTGCCAAAAACATTCAGTACTTC. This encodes CATSRDWAVAKNIQYF.

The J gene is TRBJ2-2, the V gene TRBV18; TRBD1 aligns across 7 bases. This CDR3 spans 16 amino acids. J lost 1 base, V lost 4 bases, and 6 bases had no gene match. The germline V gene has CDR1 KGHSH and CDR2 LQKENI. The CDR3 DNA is TGTGCCAGCTCACGGGGCACAGGGGTGAACACCGGGGAGCTGTTTTTT. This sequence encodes CASSRGTGVNTGELFF.

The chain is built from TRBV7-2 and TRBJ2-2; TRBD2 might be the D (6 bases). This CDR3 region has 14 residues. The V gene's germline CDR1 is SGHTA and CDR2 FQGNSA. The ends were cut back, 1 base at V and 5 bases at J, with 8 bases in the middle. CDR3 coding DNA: TGTGCCAGCAGCTTAGGGAGGGAGACCGGGGAGCTGTTTTTT. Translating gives CASSLGRETGELFF. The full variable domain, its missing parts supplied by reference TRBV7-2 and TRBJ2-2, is GAGVSQSPSNKVTEKGKDVELRCDPISGHTALYWYRQSLGQGLEFLIYFQGNSAPDKSGLPSDRFSAERTGGSVSTLTIQRTQQEDSAVYLCASSLGRETGELFFGEGSRLTVL.

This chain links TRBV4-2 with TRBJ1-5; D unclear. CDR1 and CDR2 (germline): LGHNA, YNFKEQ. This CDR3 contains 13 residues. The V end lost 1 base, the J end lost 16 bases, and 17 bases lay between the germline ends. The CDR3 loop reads CASSQGTAIICHF. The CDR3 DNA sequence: TGTGCCAGCAGCCAAGGGACTGCTATAATATGTCATTTT.

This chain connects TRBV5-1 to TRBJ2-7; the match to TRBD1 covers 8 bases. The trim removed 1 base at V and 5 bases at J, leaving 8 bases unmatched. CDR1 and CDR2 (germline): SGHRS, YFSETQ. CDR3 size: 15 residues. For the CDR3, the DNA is TGCGCCAGCAGCTTGATTACAGGGGGTCAAAACGAGCAGTACTTC. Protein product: CASSLITGGQNEQYF.

The CDR3 region has the DNA TGTGCCAGCAGCTTAACGTGGGCTAGCACAGATACGCAGTATTTT. As protein: CASSLTWASTDTQYF. The gene calls are TRBV7-3 and TRBJ2-3; no firm D call. The V and J ends lost 0 bases and 0 bases respectively, with 7 bases between them. There are 15 residues in the CDR3. Germline V gives CDR1 SGHTA, CDR2 FQGTGA.

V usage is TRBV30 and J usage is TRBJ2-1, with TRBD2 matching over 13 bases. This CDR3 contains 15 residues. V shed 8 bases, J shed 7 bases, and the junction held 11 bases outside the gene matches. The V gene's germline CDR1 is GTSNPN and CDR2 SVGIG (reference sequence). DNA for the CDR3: TGTGCCAGAACTAGCGGGGGGGCCAGCTGGAATGAGCAGTTCTTC. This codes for CARTSGGASWNEQFF.

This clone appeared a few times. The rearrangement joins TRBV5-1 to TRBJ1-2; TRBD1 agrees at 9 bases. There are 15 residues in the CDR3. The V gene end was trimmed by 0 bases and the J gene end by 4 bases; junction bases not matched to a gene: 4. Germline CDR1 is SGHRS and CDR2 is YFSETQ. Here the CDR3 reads CASSLETGGIYGYTF. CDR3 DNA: TGCGCCAGCAGCTTGGAAACAGGGGGCATCTATGGCTACACCTTC.

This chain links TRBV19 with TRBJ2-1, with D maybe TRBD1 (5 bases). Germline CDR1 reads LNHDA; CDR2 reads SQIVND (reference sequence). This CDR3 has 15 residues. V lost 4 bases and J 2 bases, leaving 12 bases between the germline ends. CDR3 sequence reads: CASSTEDSPYNEQFF. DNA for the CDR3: TGTGCCAGTAGTACCGAAGACAGTCCCTACAATGAGCAGTTCTTC.

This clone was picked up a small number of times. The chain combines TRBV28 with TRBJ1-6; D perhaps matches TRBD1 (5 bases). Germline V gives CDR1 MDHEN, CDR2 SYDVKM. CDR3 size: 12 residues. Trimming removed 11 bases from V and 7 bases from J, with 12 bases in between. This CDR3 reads CAVKGLNSPLHF. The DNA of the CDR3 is TGTGCCGTTAAGGGGTTAAATTCACCCCTCCACTTT.